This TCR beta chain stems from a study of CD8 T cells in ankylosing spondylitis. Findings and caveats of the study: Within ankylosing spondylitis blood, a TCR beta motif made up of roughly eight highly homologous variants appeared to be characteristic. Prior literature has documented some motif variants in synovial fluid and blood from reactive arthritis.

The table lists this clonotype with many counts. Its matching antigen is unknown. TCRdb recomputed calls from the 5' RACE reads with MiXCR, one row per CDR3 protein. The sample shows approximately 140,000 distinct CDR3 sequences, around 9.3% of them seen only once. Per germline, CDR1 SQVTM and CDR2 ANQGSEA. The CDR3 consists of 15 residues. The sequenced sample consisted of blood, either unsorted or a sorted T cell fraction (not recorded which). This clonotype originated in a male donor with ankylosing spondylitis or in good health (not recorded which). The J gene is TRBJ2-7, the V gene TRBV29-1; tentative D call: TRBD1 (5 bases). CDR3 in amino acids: CSVLKLQVSSYEQYF. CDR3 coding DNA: TGCAGTGTTCTGAAGCTACAGGTGAGCTCCTACGAGCAGTACTTC.